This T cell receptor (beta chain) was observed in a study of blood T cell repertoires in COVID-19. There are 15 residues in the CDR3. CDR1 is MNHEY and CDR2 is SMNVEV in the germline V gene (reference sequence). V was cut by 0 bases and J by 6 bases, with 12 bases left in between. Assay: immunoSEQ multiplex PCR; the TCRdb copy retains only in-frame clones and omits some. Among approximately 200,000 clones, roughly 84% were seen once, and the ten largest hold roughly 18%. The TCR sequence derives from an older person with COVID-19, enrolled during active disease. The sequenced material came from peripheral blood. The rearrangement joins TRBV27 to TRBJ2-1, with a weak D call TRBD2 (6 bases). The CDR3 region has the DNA TGTGCCAGCAGTTTATCAGGGACTTGGACCAATGAGCAGTTCTTC. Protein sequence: CASSLSGTWTNEQFF.